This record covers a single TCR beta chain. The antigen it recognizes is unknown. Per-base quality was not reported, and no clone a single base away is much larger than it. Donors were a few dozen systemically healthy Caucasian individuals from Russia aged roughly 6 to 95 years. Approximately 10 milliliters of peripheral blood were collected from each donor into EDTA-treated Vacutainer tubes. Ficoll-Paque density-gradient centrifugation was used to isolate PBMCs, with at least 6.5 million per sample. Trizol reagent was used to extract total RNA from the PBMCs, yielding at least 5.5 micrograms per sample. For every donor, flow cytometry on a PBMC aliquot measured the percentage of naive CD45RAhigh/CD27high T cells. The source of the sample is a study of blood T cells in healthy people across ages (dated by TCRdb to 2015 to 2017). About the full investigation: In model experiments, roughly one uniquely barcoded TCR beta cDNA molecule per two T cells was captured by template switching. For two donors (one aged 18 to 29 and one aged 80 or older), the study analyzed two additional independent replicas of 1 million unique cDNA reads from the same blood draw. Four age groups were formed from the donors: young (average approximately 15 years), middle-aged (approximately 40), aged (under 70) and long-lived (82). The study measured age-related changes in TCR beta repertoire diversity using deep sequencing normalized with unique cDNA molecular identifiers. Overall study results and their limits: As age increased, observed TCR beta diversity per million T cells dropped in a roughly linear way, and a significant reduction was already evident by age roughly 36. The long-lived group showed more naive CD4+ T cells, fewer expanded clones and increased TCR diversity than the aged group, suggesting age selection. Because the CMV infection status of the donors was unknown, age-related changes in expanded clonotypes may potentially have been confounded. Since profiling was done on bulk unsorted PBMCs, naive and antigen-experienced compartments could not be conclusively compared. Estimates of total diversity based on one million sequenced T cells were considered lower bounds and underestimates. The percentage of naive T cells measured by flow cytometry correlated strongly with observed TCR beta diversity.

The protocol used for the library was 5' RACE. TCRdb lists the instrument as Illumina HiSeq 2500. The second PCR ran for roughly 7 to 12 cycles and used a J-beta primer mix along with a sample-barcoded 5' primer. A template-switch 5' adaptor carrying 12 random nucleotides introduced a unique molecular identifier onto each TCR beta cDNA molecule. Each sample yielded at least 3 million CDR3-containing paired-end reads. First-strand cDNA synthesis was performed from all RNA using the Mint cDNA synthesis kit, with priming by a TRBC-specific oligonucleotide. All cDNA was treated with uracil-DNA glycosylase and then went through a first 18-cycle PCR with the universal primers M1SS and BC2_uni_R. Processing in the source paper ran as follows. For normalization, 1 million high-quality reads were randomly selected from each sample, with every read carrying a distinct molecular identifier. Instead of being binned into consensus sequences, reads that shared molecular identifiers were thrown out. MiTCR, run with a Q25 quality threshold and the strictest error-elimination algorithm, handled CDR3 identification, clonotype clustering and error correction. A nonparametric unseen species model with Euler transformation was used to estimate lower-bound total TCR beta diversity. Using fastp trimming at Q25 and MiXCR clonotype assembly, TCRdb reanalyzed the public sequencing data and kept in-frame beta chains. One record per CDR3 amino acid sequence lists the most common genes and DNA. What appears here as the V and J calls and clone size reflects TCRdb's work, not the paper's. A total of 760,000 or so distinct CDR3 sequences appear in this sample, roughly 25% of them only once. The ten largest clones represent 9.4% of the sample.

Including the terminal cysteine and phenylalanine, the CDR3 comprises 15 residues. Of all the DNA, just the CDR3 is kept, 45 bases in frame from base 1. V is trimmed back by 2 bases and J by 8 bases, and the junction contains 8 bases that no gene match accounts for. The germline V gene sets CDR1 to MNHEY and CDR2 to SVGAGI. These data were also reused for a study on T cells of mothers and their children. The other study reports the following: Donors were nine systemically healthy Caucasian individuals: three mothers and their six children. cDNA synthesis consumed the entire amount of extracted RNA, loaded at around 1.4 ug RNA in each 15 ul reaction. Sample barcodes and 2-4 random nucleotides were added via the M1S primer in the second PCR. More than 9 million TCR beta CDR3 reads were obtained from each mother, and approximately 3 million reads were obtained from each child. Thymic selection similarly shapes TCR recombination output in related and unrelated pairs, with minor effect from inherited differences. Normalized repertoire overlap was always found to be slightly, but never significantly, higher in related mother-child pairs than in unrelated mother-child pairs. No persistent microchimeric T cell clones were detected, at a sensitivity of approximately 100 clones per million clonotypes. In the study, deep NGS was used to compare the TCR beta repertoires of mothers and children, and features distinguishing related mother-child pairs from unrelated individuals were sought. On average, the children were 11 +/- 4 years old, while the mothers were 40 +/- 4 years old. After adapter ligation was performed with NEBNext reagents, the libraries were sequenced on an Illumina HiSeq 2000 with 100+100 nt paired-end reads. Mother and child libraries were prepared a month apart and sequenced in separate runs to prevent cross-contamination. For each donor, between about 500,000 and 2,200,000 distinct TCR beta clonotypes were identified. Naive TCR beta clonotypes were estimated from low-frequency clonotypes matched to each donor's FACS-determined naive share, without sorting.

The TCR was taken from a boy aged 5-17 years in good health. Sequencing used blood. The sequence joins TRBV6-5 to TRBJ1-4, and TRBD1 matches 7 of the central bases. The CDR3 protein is CASSYGGGGGEKLFF. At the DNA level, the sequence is TGTGCCAGCAGTTACGGAGGGGGCGGTGGGGAAAAACTGTTTTTT.